Following are 2 T cell receptor beta chains from one sample sequenced in a study of blood T cell repertoires in COVID-19. The method was immunoSEQ multiplex PCR; TCRdb's version includes in-frame clones alone and lacks a portion of them. The table lists 200,000 to 250,000 clones, 80% to 90% of them singletons. The sequencing sample was made of peripheral blood. The receptors come from a woman between 45 and 65 years old with active or convalescent COVID-19.

The chain has TRBV28 and TRBJ2-7; D uncertain. Germline assignment: CDR1 MDHEN and CDR2 SYDVKM. V gave up 8 bases and J gave up 2 bases, with 13 bases separating them. CDR3 length: 13 residues. In DNA, the CDR3 is TGTGCCAGCTCCACGAGCTTTACCTACGAGCAGTACGTC. Amino acid sequence: CASSTSFTYEQYV.

The chain is built from TRBV28 and TRBJ2-2, with D tentatively TRBD1 (5 bases). V was trimmed by 5 bases and J by 0 bases, leaving 10 bases between them. The CDR3 sequence is 15 residues long. Looked up from germline, CDR1 is MDHEN and CDR2 is SYDVKM. The DNA for the CDR3 is TGTGCCAGCAGTGGACACTCTTCGAACACCGGGGAGCTGTTTTTT. It specifies CASSGHSSNTGELFF.